This T cell receptor beta chain was captured in a study of T cell clones after liver transplantation. TCRdb's table, derived via immunoSEQ multiplex PCR, lists solely in-frame clones and lacks some. The sample has about 120,000 clones, 75% to 95% seen once. The CDR3 is 14 residues long. V shed 4 bases and J 4 bases; nucleotides not matched to a gene: 7. Germline lookup yields CDR1 SGHVS and CDR2 FQNEAQ. The source was CD4+ T cells from blood, collected 12 months after liver transplant. The chain couples TRBV7-8 to TRBJ2-7, with TRBD1 matching 7 bases. The clonotype was recovered from a human patient who received a liver transplant. Certain T cells may be donor cells from the graft. CDR3 protein: CASSSPGQPYEQYF. The CDR3 bases are TGTGCCAGCAGCTCACCGGGACAGCCATACGAGCAGTACTTC. The full variable domain, with the rest looked up from reference TRBV7-8 and TRBJ2-7, is GAGVSQSPRYKVAKRGQDVALRCDPISGHVSLFWYQQALGQGPEFLTYFQNEAQLDKSGLPSDRFFAERPEGSVSTLKIQRTQQEDSAVYLCASSSPGQPYEQYFGPGTRLTVT.